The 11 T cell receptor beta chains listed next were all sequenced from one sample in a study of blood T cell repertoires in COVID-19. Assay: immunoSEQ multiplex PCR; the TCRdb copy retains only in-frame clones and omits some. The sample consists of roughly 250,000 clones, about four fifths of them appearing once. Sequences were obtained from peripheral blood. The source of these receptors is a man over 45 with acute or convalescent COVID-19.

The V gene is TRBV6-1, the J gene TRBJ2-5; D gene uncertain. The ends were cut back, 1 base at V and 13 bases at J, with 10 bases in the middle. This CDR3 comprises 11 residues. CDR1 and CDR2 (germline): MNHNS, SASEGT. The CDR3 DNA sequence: TGTGCCAGCAGTGAAGTGGCGCGCGGGTACTTC. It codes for CASSEVARGYF.

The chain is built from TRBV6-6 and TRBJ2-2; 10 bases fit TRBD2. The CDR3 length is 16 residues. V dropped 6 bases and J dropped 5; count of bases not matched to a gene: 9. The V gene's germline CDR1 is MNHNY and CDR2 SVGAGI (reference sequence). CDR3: CASRPTSGQGTGELFF. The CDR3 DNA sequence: TGTGCCAGCAGGCCGACTAGCGGGCAAGGGACCGGGGAGCTGTTTTTT.

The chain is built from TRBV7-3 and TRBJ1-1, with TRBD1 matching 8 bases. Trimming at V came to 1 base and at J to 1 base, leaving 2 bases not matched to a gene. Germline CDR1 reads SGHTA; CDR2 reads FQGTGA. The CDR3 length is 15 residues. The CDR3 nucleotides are TGTGCCAGCAGCTTAAATGGACAGGGGAACACTGAAGCTTTCTTT. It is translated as CASSLNGQGNTEAFF. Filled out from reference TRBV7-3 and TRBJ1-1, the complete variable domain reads GAGVSQTPSNKVTEKGKYVELRCDPISGHTALYWYRQSLGQGPEFLIYFQGTGAADDSGLPNDRFFAVRPEGSVSTLKIQRTERGDSAVYLCASSLNGQGNTEAFFGQGTRLTVV.

CDR3 bases: TGTGCCACCGGGACTGCTAACTATGGCTACACCTTC. Translated, it gives CATGTANYGYTF. The V and J genes are TRBV24-1 and TRBJ1-2; a possible D gene is TRBD1 (5 bases). The germline V gene has CDR1 KGHDR and CDR2 SFDVKD. Deletions cut 9 bases from V and 0 bases from J, with 7 bases between. This CDR3 comprises 12 residues.

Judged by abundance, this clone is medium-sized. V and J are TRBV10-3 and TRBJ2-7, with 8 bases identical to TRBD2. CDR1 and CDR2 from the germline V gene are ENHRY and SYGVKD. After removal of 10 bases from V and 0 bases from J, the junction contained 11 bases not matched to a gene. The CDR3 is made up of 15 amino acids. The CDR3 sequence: CATRGGGQTSYEQYF. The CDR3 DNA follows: TGTGCCACCCGTGGCGGGGGGCAGACCTCCTACGAGCAGTACTTC.

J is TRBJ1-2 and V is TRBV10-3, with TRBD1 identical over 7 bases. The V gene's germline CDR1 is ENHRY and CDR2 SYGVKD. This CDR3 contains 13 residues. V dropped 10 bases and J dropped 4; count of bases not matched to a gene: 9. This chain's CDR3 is CATWTGQGYGYTF. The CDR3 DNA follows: TGTGCCACCTGGACAGGCCAGGGCTATGGCTACACCTTC.

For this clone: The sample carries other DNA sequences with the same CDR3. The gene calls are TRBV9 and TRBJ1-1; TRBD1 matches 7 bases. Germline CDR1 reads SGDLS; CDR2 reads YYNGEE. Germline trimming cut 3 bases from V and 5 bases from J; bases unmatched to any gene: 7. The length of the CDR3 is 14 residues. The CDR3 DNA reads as TGTGCCAGCAGCGAAGAAACAGGGGTGACTGAAGCTTTCTTT. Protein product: CASSEETGVTEAFF.

The CDR3 loop reads CASSLGGTGGDIYGYTF. Here the CDR3 DNA reads TGTGCCAGCAGCTTGGGGGGGACAGGAGGTGATATCTATGGCTACACCTTC. This chain links TRBV5-6 with TRBJ1-2, with 8 bases lining up with TRBD1. The CDR3 totals 17 residues. Germline CDR1 reads SGHDT; CDR2 reads YYEEEE. With V trimmed by 0 bases and J by 4 bases, 11 bases remained unmatched.

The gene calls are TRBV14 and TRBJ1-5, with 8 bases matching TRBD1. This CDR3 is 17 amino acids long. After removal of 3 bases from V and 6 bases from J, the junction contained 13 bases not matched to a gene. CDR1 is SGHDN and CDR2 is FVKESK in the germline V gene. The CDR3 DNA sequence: TGTGCCAGCAGCCACCCTGACCAGGGGGCCGAGGGTCAGCCCCAGCATTTT. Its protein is CASSHPDQGAEGQPQHF.

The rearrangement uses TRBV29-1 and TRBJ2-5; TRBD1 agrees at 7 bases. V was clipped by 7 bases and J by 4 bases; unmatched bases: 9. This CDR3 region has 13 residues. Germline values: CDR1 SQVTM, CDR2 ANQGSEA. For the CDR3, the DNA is TGCAGCGGACTCGGACAGGCAGGAGAGACCCAGTACTTC. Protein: CSGLGQAGETQYF.

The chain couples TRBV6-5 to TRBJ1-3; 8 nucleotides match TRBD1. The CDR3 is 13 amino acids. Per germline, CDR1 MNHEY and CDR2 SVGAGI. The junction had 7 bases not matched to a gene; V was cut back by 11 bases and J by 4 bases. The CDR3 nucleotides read TGTGCCCTCAGGCAGGGGGCCGGAAACACCATATATTTT. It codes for CALRQGAGNTIYF.